This passage covers 6 T cell receptor beta chains from one sample sequenced in a study of blood T cell repertoires in COVID-19 (dated by TCRdb to about 2020). The library was prepared using the immunoSEQ multiplex PCR assay. In TCRdb, the immuneACCESS table is reduced to in-frame sequences with V and J assigned. These tables do not hold every clone; where another copy was compared, an unresolved V gene accounts for under half, and the others remain unexplained. Across this sample there are fewer than 250,000 clones, with 85% to 90% seen only once. The ten top clones hold roughly 14% of the sample. Sequencing input: PBMCs or T cells enriched from blood (not recorded which). The receptors stem from a woman aged 50 to 65 with acute COVID-19.

The rearrangement links TRBV24-1 to TRBJ1-5; possibly TRBD1 for D (5 bases). Deletions cut 4 bases from V and 3 bases from J, with 9 bases between. The CDR3 runs 14 residues. CDR1 KGHDR and CDR2 SFDVKD come from the germline V gene. The CDR3 DNA sequence: TGTGCCACCAGTGACGGACATTACAATCAGCCCCAGCATTTT. This gives the protein CATSDGHYNQPQHF.

The chain joins TRBV7-2 to TRBJ2-1; 12 positions agree with TRBD2. This CDR3 contains 15 residues. Germline CDR1 reads SGHTA; CDR2 reads FQGNSA. The V and J ends lost 5 bases and 7 bases, in that order; junction bases with no gene match: 6. The CDR3 nucleotides read TGTGCCAGCAGCCCCGCACTAGCGGGAGGTAATGAGCAGTTCTTC. This sequence encodes CASSPALAGGNEQFF. Based on the CDR3 plus reference TRBV7-2 and TRBJ2-1, the full variable domain is GAGVSQSPSNKVTEKGKDVELRCDPISGHTALYWYRQSLGQGLEFLIYFQGNSAPDKSGLPSDRFSAERTGGSVSTLTIQRTQQEDSAVYLCASSPALAGGNEQFFGPGTRLTVL.

The rearrangement uses TRBV9 and TRBJ2-1; 12 nucleotides match TRBD2. V dropped 0 bases and J dropped 9; count of bases not matched to a gene: 4. CDR1 and CDR2 (germline): SGDLS, YYNGEE. The CDR3 spans 15 residues. CDR3 DNA sequence: TGTGCCAGCAGCGTAGCACTAGCGGGAGGATCTGAGCAGTTCTTC. Protein: CASSVALAGGSEQFF.

The rearrangement joins TRBV7-2 to TRBJ2-1, with 15 bases identical to TRBD2. J lost 7 bases, V lost 0 bases, and 4 bases had no gene match. The CDR3 covers 17 residues. Germline V gene sequence: CDR1 SGHTA, CDR2 FQGNSA. The CDR3 loop is CASSLASGTSGRNEQFF. The CDR3 bases are TGTGCCAGCAGCTTAGCTTCCGGGACTAGCGGGAGGAATGAGCAGTTCTTC.

The V and J genes are TRBV24-1 and TRBJ2-7, with D tentatively TRBD2 (5 bases). Trimming cost V 4 bases and J 4 bases, with 10 bases left between them. The CDR3 has 13 amino acids. From germline, CDR1 is KGHDR and CDR2 SFDVKD. This chain's CDR3 is CATSEPGYYEQYF. In nucleotides, the CDR3 is TGTGCCACCAGTGAGCCGGGGTATTACGAGCAGTACTTC.

The rearrangement uses TRBV28 and TRBJ2-1; 14 nucleotides line up with TRBD2. Germline-derived CDR1 and CDR2 are MDHEN and SYDVKM. The CDR3 is 16 residues long. Unmatched junction bases numbered 11, after V lost 6 bases and J lost 10 bases. The CDR3 coding sequence is TGTGCCAGCAGGCTAGGAGGGACTAGCGGGAGAGGCGAGCAGTTCTTC. Amino acid sequence: CASRLGGTSGRGEQFF.